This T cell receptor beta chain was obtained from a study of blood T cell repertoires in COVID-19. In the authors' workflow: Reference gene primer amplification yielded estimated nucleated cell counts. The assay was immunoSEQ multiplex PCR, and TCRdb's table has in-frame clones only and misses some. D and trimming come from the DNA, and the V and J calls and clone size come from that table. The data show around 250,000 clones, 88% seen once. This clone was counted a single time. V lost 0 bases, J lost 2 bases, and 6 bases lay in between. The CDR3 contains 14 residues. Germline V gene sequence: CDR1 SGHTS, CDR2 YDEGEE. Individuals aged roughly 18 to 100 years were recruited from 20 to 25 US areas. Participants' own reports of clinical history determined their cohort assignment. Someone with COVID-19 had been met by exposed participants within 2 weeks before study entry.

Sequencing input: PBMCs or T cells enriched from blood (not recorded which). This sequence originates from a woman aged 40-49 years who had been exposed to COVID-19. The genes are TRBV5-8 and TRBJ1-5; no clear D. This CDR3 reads CASSLGAGNQPQHF. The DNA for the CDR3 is TGTGCCAGCAGCTTGGGGGCAGGCAATCAGCCCCAGCATTTT.